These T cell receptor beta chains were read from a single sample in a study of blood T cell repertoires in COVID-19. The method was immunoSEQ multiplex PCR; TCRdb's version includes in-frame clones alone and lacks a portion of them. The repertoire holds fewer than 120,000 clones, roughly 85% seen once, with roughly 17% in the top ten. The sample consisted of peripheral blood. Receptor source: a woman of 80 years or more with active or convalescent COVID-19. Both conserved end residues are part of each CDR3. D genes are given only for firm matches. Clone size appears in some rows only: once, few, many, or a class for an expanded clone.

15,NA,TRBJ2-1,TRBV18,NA,CASSPAVSSYNEQFF,TGTGCCAGCTCACCCGCGGTGAGCTCCTACAATGAGCAGTTCTTC
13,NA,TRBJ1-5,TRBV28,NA,CASSDTGNQPQHF,TGTGCCAGCAGTGACACGGGGAATCAGCCCCAGCATTTT
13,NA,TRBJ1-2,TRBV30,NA,CAWSIQTYYGYTF,TGTGCCTGGAGTATACAGACCTACTATGGCTACACCTTC
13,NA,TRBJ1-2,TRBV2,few,CASSATGNYGYTF,TGTGCCAGCAGTGCCACAGGGAACTATGGCTACACCTTC
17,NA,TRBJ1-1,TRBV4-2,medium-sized,CASSQASSLAGRVEAFF,TGTGCCAGCAGCCAAGCTTCGAGCTTGGCAGGCCGAGTTGAAGCTTTCTTT
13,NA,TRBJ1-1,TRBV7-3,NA,CASSVTKNTEAFF,TGTGCCAGCAGCGTAACCAAGAACACTGAAGCTTTCTTT
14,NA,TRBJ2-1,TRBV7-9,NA,CASSRDWNYNEQFF,TGTGCCAGCAGCCGGGACTGGAACTACAATGAGCAGTTCTTC
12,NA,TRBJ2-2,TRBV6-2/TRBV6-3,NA,CASSYQAGELFF,TGTGCCAGCAGTTACCAGGCGGGGGAGCTGTTTTTT
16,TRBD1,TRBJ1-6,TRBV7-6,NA,CASSRTGGGHNSPLHF,TGTGCCAGCAGCCGAACAGGGGGAGGTCATAATTCACCCCTCCACTTT
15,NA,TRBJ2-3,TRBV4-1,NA,CASSQTGIMGDTQYF,TGCGCCAGCAGCCAAACAGGAATTATGGGGGATACGCAGTATTTT
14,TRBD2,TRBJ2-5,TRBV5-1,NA,CASSLAGVGETQYF,TGCGCCAGCAGTTTAGCGGGAGTTGGGGAGACCCAGTACTTC
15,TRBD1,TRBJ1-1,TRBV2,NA,CASSETGGANTEAFF,TGTGCCAGCAGTGAGACAGGGGGTGCCAACACTGAAGCTTTCTTT
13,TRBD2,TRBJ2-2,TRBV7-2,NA,CASSGRGTGELFF,TGTGCCAGCAGCGGGAGGGGCACCGGGGAGCTGTTTTTT
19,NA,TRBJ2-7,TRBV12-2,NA,CASRRGLAPLQRLPYEQYF,TGTGCAAGTCGCCGTGGACTAGCCCCTTTGCAACGCCTCCCCTACGAGCAGTACTTC
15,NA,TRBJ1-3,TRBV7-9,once,CASSLQGIRGNTIYF,TGTGCCAGCAGCTTGCAGGGGATTCGAGGAAACACCATATATTTT
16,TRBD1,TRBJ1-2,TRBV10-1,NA,CASSDHRGTGPYGYTF,TGCGCCAGCAGTGATCATCGGGGGACAGGGCCTTATGGCTACACCTTC
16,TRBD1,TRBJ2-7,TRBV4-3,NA,CASSQLAGTGSYEQYF,TGCGCCAGCAGCCAGTTGGCCGGGACAGGGTCCTACGAGCAGTACTTC
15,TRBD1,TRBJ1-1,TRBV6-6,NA,CASIKTGVGDTEAFF,TGTGCCAGCATCAAGACAGGGGTGGGGGACACTGAAGCTTTCTTT
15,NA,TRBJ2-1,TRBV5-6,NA,CASSLITQLNNEQFF,TGTGCCAGCAGCTTGATTACACAGTTAAACAATGAGCAGTTCTTC
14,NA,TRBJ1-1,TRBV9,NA,CASRAIGGPTEAFF,TGTGCCAGCAGAGCCATCGGAGGGCCCACTGAAGCTTTCTTT
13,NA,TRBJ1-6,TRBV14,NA,CASSQTPNSPLHF,TGTGCCAGCAGCCAGACACCTAATTCACCCCTCCACTTT
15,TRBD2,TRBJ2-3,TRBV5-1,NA,CASSLGAGAPDTQYF,TGCGCCAGCAGCTTGGGAGCGGGAGCCCCAGATACGCAGTATTTT
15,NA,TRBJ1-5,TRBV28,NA,CASNEGFLSNQPQHF,TGTGCCAGCAACGAGGGATTTCTTAGCAATCAGCCCCAGCATTTT
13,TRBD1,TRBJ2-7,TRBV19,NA,CASSPRQGDEQYF,TGTGCCAGTAGTCCTAGACAGGGCGACGAGCAGTACTTC
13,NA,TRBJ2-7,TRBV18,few,CASSPDFEREQYF,TGTGCCAGCTCCCCTGACTTCGAGCGGGAGCAGTACTTC
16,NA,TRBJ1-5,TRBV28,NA,CASSLGLWGGEQPQHF,TGTGCCAGCAGTTTAGGGCTCTGGGGGGGGGAACAGCCCCAGCATTTT
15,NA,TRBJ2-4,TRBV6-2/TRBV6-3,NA,CASSYSSRAKNIQYF,TGTGCCAGCAGTTACTCGTCTAGAGCCAAAAACATTCAGTACTTC
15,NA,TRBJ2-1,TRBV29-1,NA,CSVGGLGGGDNEQFF,TGCAGCGTTGGGGGGCTAGGTGGGGGCGACAATGAGCAGTTCTTC
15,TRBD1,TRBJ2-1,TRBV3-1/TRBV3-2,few,CASSQGTGGYNEQFF,TGTGCCAGCAGCCAAGGGACAGGGGGCTACAATGAGCAGTTCTTC
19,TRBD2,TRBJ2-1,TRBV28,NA,CASREGGLAGPYSYNEQFF,TGTGCCAGCAGGGAGGGGGGACTAGCGGGGCCTTACTCCTACAATGAGCAGTTCTTC
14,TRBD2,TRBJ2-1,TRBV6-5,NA,CASSALAGWLKQFF,TGTGCCAGCAGCGCTCTAGCGGGATGGCTGAAGCAGTTCTTC
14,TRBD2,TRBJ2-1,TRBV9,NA,CASSVAGYYNEQFF,TGTGCCAGCAGTGTAGCGGGATACTACAATGAGCAGTTCTTC
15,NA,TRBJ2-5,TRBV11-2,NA,CASSLKRRLQETQYF,TGTGCCAGCAGCTTGAAACGTAGACTCCAAGAGACCCAGTACTTC
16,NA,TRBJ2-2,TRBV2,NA,CASTSPVAGNTGELFF,TGTGCCAGCACCTCCCCGGTGGCAGGGAACACCGGGGAGCTGTTTTTT
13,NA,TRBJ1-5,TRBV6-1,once,CASSEGRKGPQHF,TGTGCCAGCAGTGAGGGGCGGAAGGGGCCCCAGCATTTT
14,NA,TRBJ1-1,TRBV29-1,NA,CSVRPGTQNTEAFF,TGCAGCGTACGACCCGGGACACAGAACACTGAAGCTTTCTTT
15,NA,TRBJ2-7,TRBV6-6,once,CASSYAFSSSYEQYF,TGTGCCAGCAGTTATGCCTTTTCCAGCTCCTACGAGCAGTACTTC
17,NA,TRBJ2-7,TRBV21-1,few,CASSPTLPGQTSYEQYF,TGTGCCAGCAGCCCCACTCTGCCGGGACAGACATCCTACGAGCAGTACTTC
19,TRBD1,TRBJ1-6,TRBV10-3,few,CAISKGTGLNEIYNSPLHF,TGTGCCATCAGTAAAGGGACAGGGTTAAATGAGATTTATAATTCACCCCTCCACTTT
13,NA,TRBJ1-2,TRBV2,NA,CASSGLFNYGYTF,TGTGCCAGCAGTGGACTGTTTAACTATGGCTACACCTTC
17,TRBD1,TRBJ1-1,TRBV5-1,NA,CASSLSGQGLVNTEAFF,TGCGCCAGCAGCTTGTCGGGACAGGGGCTAGTGAACACTGAAGCTTTCTTT